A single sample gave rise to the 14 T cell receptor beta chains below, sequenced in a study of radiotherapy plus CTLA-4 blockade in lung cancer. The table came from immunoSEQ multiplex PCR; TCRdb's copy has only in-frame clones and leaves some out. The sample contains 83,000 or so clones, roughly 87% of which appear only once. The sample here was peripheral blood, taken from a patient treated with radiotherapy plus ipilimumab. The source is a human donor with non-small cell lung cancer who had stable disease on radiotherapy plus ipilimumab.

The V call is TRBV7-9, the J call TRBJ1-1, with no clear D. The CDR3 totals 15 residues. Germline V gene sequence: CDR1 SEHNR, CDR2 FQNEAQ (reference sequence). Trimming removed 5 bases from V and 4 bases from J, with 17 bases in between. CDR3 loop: CASSGRREEGTEAFF. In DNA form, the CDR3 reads TGTGCCAGCAGCGGGCGTCGGGAAGAGGGCACTGAAGCTTTCTTT.

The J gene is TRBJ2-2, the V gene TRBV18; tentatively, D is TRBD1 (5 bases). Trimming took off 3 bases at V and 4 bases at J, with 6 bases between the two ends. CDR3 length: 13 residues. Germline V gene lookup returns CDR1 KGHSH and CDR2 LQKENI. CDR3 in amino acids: CASSPRGTGELFF. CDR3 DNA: TGTGCCAGCTCACCTAGGGGCACCGGGGAGCTGTTTTTT.

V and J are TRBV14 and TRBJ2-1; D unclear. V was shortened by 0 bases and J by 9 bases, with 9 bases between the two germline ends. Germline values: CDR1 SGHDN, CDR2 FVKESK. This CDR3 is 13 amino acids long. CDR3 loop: CASSQDLVGEQFF. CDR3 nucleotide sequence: TGTGCCAGCAGCCAAGACCTTGTAGGTGAGCAGTTCTTC.

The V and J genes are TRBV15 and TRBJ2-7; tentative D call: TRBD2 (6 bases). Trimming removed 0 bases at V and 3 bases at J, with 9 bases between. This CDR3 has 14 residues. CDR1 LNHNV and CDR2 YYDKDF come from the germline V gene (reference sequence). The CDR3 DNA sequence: TGTGCCACCAGCAGAGATTGGGGGGTCTACGAGCAGTACTTC. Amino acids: CATSRDWGVYEQYF. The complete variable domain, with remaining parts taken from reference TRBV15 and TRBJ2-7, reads DAMVIQNPRYQVTQFGKPVTLSCSQTLNHNVMYWYQQKSSQAPKLLFHYYDKDFNNEADTPDNFQSRRPNTSFCFLDIRSPGLGDTAMYLCATSRDWGVYEQYFGPGTRLTVT.

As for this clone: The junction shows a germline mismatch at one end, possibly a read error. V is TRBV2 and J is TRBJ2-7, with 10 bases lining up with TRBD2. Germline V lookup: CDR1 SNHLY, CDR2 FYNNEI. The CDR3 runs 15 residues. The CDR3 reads CASSQAGGPSGEQYF. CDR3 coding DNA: TGTGCCAGCAGTCAAGCGGGAGGGCCCTCGGGCGAGCAGTACTTC.

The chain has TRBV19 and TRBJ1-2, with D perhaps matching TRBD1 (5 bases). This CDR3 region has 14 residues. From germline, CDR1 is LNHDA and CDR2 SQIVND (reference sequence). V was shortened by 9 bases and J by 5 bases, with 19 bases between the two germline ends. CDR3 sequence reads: CASDPGTGFYGYTF. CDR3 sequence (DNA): TGTGCCAGCGATCCCGGGACCGGTTTTTATGGCTACACCTTC.

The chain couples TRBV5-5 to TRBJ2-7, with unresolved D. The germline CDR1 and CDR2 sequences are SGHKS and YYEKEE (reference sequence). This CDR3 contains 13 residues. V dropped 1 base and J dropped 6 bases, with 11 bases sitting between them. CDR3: CASSLTVTGEQYF. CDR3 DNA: TGTGCCAGCAGCTTGACGGTGACGGGCGAGCAGTACTTC.

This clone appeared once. In DNA, the CDR3 is TGTGCCAGCAGTTTAAGGCCCGGAGGGAACTATGGCTACACCTTC. Translated, it gives CASSLRPGGNYGYTF. V usage is TRBV28 and J usage is TRBJ1-2; D is unclear. This CDR3 is built from 15 residues. Trimming cost V 2 bases and J 2 bases, with 12 bases left between them. Germline CDR1 is MDHEN and CDR2 is SYDVKM.

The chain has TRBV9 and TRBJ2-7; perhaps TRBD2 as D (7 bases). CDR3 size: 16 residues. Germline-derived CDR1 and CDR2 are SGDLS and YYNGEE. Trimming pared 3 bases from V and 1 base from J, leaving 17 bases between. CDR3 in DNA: TGTGCCAGCAGCGCCGCGGGGGCAGGAGAGTCCTACGAGCAGTACTTC. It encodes CASSAAGAGESYEQYF.

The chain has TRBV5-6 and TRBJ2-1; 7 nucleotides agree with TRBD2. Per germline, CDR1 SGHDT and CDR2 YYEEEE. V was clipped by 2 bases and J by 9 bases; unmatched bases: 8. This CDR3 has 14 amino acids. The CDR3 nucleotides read TGTGCCAGCAGCTTTGACAGAGGGAGGGGTGAGCAGTTCTTC. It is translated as CASSFDRGRGEQFF. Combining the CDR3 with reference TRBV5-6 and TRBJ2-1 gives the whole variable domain DAGVTQSPTHLIKTRGQQVTLRCSPKSGHDTVSWYQQALGQGPQFIFQYYEEEERQRGNFPDRFSGHQFPNYSSELNVNALLLGDSALYLCASSFDRGRGEQFFGPGTRLTVL.

The CDR3 nucleotides read TGCGCCAGCAAACGGGTCATAAATACCTACGAGCAGTACTTC. Its translation is CASKRVINTYEQYF. V gene TRBV5-1 combines with J gene TRBJ2-7, with D hard to call. This CDR3 region has 14 residues. Trimming pared 6 bases from V and 2 bases from J, leaving 15 bases between. Germline loops: CDR1 SGHRS, CDR2 YFSETQ. Variable domain in full (rest from reference TRBV5-1 and TRBJ2-7): KAGVTQTPRYLIKTRGQQVTLSCSPISGHRSVSWYQQTPGQGLQFLFEYFSETQRNKGNFPGRFSGRQFSNSRSEMNVSTLELGDSALYLCASKRVINTYEQYFGPGTRLTVT.

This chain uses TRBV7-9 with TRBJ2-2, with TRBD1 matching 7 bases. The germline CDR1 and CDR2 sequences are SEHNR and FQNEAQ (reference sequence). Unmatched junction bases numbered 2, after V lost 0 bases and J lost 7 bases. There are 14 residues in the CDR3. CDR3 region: CASSLAQGVGELFF. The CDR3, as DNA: TGTGCCAGCAGCTTAGCCCAGGGGGTCGGGGAGCTGTTTTTT. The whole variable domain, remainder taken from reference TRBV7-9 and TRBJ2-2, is DTGVSQNPRHKITKRGQNVTFRCDPISEHNRLYWYRQTLGQGPEFLTYFQNEAQLEKSRLLSDRFSAERPKGSFSTLEIQRTEQGDSAMYLCASSLAQGVGELFFGEGSRLTVL.

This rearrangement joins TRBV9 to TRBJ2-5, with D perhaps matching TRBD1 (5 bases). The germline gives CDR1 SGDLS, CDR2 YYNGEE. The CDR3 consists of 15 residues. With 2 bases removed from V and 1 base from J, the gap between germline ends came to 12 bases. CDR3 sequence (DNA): TGTGCCAGCAGCGTGCTGGGGCTGCTCCAAGAGACCCAGTACTTC. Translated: CASSVLGLLQETQYF.

CDR3 DNA: TGTGCCAGTTCTTCGATGGGCACAGATACGCAGTATTTT. This encodes CASSSMGTDTQYF. This sequence joins TRBV6-1 and TRBJ2-3; D is unclear. This CDR3 contains 13 residues. Trimming took 9 bases from V and 1 from J, leaving 11 bases between them. The germline CDR1 and CDR2 sequences are MNHNS and SASEGT.